What follows are 19 T cell receptor beta chains derived from one specimen sequenced in a study of cytomegalovirus exposure and HLA in healthy donors. This PCR relied on a set of 60 Vbeta primers and 13 Jbeta primers. Measured with immunoSEQ multiplex PCR; TCRdb has only the in-frame clones, and not every one. The data show over 150,000 clones, approximately 74% seen once. Sequenced input: PBMCs. These receptors originate from a man aged 25 to 45 in good health and CMV-seronegative.

The chain couples TRBV13 to TRBJ2-1; possibly TRBD1 for D (5 bases). V lost 5 bases to trimming and J lost 6 bases, with 11 bases between them. Germline CDR1 PRHDT, CDR2 FYEKMQ (reference sequence). CDR3 length: 13 amino acids. Here the CDR3 reads CASSRIRVNEQFF. The CDR3 region has the DNA TGTGCCAGCAGCCGCATCAGGGTCAATGAGCAGTTCTTC. Looking up the rest from reference TRBV13 and TRBJ2-1 gives the full variable domain: AAGVIQSPRHLIKEKRETATLKCYPIPRHDTVYWYQQGPGQDPQFLISFYEKMQSDKGSIPDRFSAQQFSDYHSELNMSSLELGDSALYFCASSRIRVNEQFFGPGTRLTVL.

V is TRBV15 and J is TRBJ1-5, with 7 bases matching TRBD1. The CDR3 length is 15 residues. The V gene's germline CDR1 is LNHNV and CDR2 YYDKDF (reference sequence). Trimming at V came to 4 bases and at J to 2 bases, leaving 5 bases not matched to a gene. CDR3 coding DNA: TGTGCCACCAGCACCGGCGACAGGGGCAATCAGCCCCAGCATTTT. Translating it yields CATSTGDRGNQPQHF.

The chain carries TRBV29-1 and TRBJ2-2; a weak D match, TRBD1 (5 bases). This CDR3 is built from 13 residues. Looked up from germline, CDR1 is SQVTM and CDR2 is ANQGSEA. V was cut by 2 bases and J by 1 base, with 5 bases left in between. CDR3 protein: CSVETGNTGELFF. CDR3 nucleotide sequence: TGCAGCGTTGAAACAGGGAACACCGGGGAGCTGTTTTTT.

This chain uses TRBV28 with TRBJ1-1; tentatively, D is TRBD1 (5 bases). The V and J ends lost 6 bases and 1 base respectively, with 18 bases between them. Germline CDR1 MDHEN, CDR2 SYDVKM. The CDR3 contains 16 residues. DNA of the CDR3: TGTGCCAGCAGCCTGGGGGGAAGAGAGGGGAACACTGAAGCTTTCTTT. Its translation: CASSLGGREGNTEAFF.

The V call is TRBV29-1, the J call TRBJ1-2, with D perhaps TRBD1 (6 bases). CDR1 and CDR2 (germline): SQVTM, ANQGSEA. CDR3 length: 12 residues. The V end was cut by 3 bases, the J end by 8 bases, with 13 bases between. The CDR3 reads CSVDVEGDGYTF. The CDR3 DNA reads as TGCAGCGTTGATGTCGAGGGGGACGGCTACACCTTC.

The chain links TRBV5-6 to TRBJ1-2; TRBD1 is a possible D gene (6 bases). There are 14 residues in the CDR3. Trimming took off 4 bases at V and 6 bases at J, with 16 bases between the two ends. In germline, CDR1 is SGHDT, CDR2 YYEEEE. CDR3 sequence: CASSLGQLPNGYTF. CDR3 bases: TGTGCCAGCAGCCTAGGACAGTTACCAAATGGCTACACCTTC.

The genes are TRBV28 and TRBJ1-2; perhaps TRBD1 as D (5 bases). CDR1 is MDHEN and CDR2 is SYDVKM in the germline V gene. V shed 7 bases and J shed 3 bases, with 15 bases lying between them. CDR3 size: 14 residues. CDR3 amino acids: CASTAGQGHYGYTF. CDR3 DNA: TGTGCCAGCACCGCGGGGCAGGGACACTATGGCTACACCTTC.

V usage is TRBV28 and J usage is TRBJ2-7; 9 bases match TRBD1. The CDR3 has 15 amino acids. The germline V gene encodes CDR1 MDHEN and CDR2 SYDVKM. Trimming at V came to 6 bases and at J to 1 base, leaving 7 bases not matched to a gene. The CDR3 DNA reads TGTGCCAGCAGCGCCGGGGGGACAGGGTCCTACGAGCAGTACTTC. Translating it yields CASSAGGTGSYEQYF.

The chain recombines TRBV28 with TRBJ1-5; tentative D call: TRBD1 (6 bases). From germline, CDR1 is MDHEN and CDR2 SYDVKM. This CDR3 spans 16 amino acids. V shed 7 bases and J shed 2 bases, with 18 bases lying between them. The CDR3 region is CASTQNLGGGNQPQHF. The DNA of the CDR3 is TGTGCCAGCACCCAAAACCTAGGGGGGGGCAATCAGCCCCAGCATTTT.

The genes are TRBV27 and TRBJ2-5; 7 nucleotides match TRBD1. The ends lost 6 bases at V and 5 bases at J; junction bases unmatched: 12. The CDR3 extends over 15 amino acids. Germline CDR1 MNHEY, CDR2 SMNVEV (reference sequence). Here the CDR3 DNA reads TGTGCCAGCAGAAATCGAAGGGGGCTAGGGGAGACCCAGTACTTC. Amino acids: CASRNRRGLGETQYF.

J is TRBJ2-3 and V is TRBV30; TRBD2 agrees at 14 bases. V was clipped by 3 bases and J by 2 bases; unmatched bases: 4. Germline CDR1 is GTSNPN and CDR2 is SVGIG (reference sequence). The CDR3 totals 16 residues. In DNA, the CDR3 is TGTGCCTGGAGAGGACTAGCGGGGGGTTCCACAGATACGCAGTATTTT. The encoded protein is CAWRGLAGGSTDTQYF.

This clone was seen more than once but under ten times. This sequence joins TRBV4-3 and TRBJ2-3; 16 positions agree with TRBD2. J was trimmed by 6 bases and V by 0 bases; bases with no gene match: 3. Germline V gene sequence: CDR1 LGHNA, CDR2 YSLEER. The CDR3 is 17 residues long. The CDR3 is CASSQEGLAGGRDTQYF. In nucleotides, the CDR3 is TGCGCCAGCAGCCAAGAGGGACTAGCGGGGGGGCGGGATACGCAGTATTTT.

This clone appeared once. The J gene is TRBJ2-1, the V gene TRBV28; maybe TRBD2 (6 bases). Deletions cut 2 bases from V and 10 bases from J, with 18 bases between. Germline V gene lookup returns CDR1 MDHEN and CDR2 SYDVKM. The CDR3 covers 15 residues. The CDR3 coding sequence is TGTGCCAGCAGTTTAGGACTACCTCGGGTCGGGGAGCAGTTCTTC. This sequence encodes CASSLGLPRVGEQFF.

V and J are TRBV29-1 and TRBJ2-3, with D possibly TRBD1 on 5 matching bases. Germline CDR1 SQVTM, CDR2 ANQGSEA. The CDR3 contains 14 residues. V lost 7 bases and J lost 1, with 15 bases in between. The CDR3 bases are TGCAGCGCTGTAGGGGATTATCGCACAGATACGCAGTATTTT. This translates into CSAVGDYRTDTQYF.

The chain recombines TRBV6-5 with TRBJ2-7, with TRBD2 as a possible D gene (5 bases). Germline CDR1 MNHEY, CDR2 SVGAGI. The CDR3 runs to 14 residues. Trimming left V 5 bases short and J 0 bases short, with 11 bases between. The CDR3: CASSGRRSSYEQYF. In DNA form, the CDR3 reads TGTGCCAGCAGTGGACGGAGGAGCTCCTACGAGCAGTACTTC.

The rearrangement uses TRBV2 and TRBJ1-6, with D perhaps matching TRBD1 (5 bases). Trimming removed 3 bases from V and 7 bases from J, with 7 bases in between. Germline assignment: CDR1 SNHLY and CDR2 FYNNEI. There are 13 residues in the CDR3. The CDR3 DNA reads as TGTGCCAGCAGTGAGGCAGGGAATTCACCCCTCCACTTT. Amino acid sequence: CASSEAGNSPLHF.

The chain employs TRBV5-4 and TRBJ1-2; 7 bases map to TRBD1. CDR1 is SGHNT and CDR2 is YYREEE in the germline V gene (reference sequence). After removal of 5 bases from V and 3 bases from J, the junction contained 7 bases not matched to a gene. The CDR3 totals 14 residues. This chain's CDR3 is CASRPGDSDYGYTF. CDR3 coding DNA: TGTGCCAGCAGACCTGGGGACAGTGACTATGGCTACACCTTC.

The chain has TRBV5-6 and TRBJ1-2; 7 nucleotides match TRBD1. The CDR3 runs to 18 residues. The germline gives CDR1 SGHDT, CDR2 YYEEEE. V dropped 1 base and J dropped 3; count of bases not matched to a gene: 15. In nucleotides, the CDR3 is TGTGCCAGCAGCTTGCTAGGGAAAGACAGGGTCTCCTACTATGGCTACACCTTC. Protein product: CASSLLGKDRVSYYGYTF.

This rearrangement joins TRBV7-2 to TRBJ1-4; 7 bases agree with TRBD1. Germline CDR1 reads SGHTA; CDR2 reads FQGNSA. Trimming cost V 5 bases and J 4 bases; bases outside gene matches: 7. The CDR3 sequence is 15 residues long. The CDR3 here is CASSPGQADNEKLFF. The DNA for the CDR3 is TGTGCCAGCAGCCCAGGACAGGCTGATAATGAAAAACTGTTTTTT.